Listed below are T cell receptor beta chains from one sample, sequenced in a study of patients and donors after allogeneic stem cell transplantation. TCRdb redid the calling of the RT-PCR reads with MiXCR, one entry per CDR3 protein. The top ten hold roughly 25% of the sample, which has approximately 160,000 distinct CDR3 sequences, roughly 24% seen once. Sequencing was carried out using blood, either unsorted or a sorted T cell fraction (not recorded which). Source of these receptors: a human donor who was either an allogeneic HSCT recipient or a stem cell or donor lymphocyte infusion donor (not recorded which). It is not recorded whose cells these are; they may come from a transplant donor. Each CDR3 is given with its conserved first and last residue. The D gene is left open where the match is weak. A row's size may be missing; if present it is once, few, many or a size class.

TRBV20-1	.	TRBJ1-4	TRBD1	TGCAGTGCCACCGGGACAGGGTTGGAAAAACTGTTTTTT	CSATGTGLEKLFF
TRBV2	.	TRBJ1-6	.	TGTGCCAGCACCCCGAGGACATCATGGGAAGGTTCACCCCTCCACTTT	CASTPRTSWEGSPLHF
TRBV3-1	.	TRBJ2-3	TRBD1	TGTGCCAGCAGCCGATGGACAGGGCTCCTCTCTTCTAGCACAGATACGCAGTATTTT	CASSRWTGLLSSSTDTQYF
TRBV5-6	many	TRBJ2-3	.	TGTGCCAGCAGCTCAGGGACGATCAGCACAGATACGCAGTATTTT	CASSSGTISTDTQYF
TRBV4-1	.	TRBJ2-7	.	TGCGCCAGCAGCCAAGGAGGAGAGTCCTACGAGCAGTACTTC	CASSQGGESYEQYF
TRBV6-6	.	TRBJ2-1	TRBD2	TGTGCCAGCAGCCATAGCGGGGATACATACAATGAGCAGTTCTTC	CASSHSGDTYNEQFF
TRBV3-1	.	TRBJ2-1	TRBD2	TGTGCCAGCAGCCAAGATACCTTAGCGGGGGGGTACAATGAGCAGTTCTTC	CASSQDTLAGGYNEQFF
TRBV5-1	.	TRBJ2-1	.	TGCGCCAGCAGTCGAGACATTAACGGCCTCAATGAGCAGTTCTTC	CASSRDINGLNEQFF
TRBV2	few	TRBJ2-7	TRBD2	TGTGCCAGCAGGAGACAAGGACTAGCGGCCAGCTCCTACGAGCAGTACTTC	CASRRQGLAASSYEQYF
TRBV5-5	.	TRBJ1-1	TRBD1	TGTGCCAGCAGCCCCAGGGGGCCTGGAGCTTTCTTT	CASSPRGPGAFF
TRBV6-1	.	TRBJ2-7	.	TGTGCCAGCAGTGAAGATCGAAACATTCCAAGCTCCTACGAGCAGTACTTC	CASSEDRNIPSSYEQYF
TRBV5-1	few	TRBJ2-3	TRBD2	TGCGCCAGCAGCCCCGGACTAGCGGCGATCACAGATACGCAGTATTTT	CASSPGLAAITDTQYF
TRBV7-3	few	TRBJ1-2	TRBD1	TGTGCCAGCAGCCTTGGACAGGGTTTAGGCTACACCTTC	CASSLGQGLGYTF
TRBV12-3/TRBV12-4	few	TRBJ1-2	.	TGTGCCAGCAGTTCGGGGGGAATAGAGGGCTACACCTTC	CASSSGGIEGYTF
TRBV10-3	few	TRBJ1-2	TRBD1	TGTGCCATCAGTGATACAGGGGATTACGGCTACACCTTC	CAISDTGDYGYTF
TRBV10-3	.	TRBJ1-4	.	TGTGCCATCAGTGAGTCCAGGGCAGATGACCGAACTAATGAAAAACTGTTTTTT	CAISESRADDRTNEKLFF
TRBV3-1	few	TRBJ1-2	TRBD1	TGTGCCAGCAGCCAGCCCTCCGGGACAGTAGGCGGGGGCTACACCTTC	CASSQPSGTVGGGYTF
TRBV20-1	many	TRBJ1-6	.	TGCAGTGCTAGTGTTTCGGGGAGCTCCTATAATTCACCCCTCCACTTT	CSASVSGSSYNSPLHF
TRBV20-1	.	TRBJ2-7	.	TGCAGTGCTACGTTCGACAGCGGCGAGCAGTACTTC	CSATFDSGEQYF
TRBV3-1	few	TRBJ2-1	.	TGTGCCAGCAGCAGACCGGGGGCAGACAATGAGCAGTTCTTC	CASSRPGADNEQFF
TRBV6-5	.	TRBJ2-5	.	TGTGCCAGCATGATTGGGGCTAGCAGTCAAGAGACCCAGTACTTC	CASMIGASSQETQYF
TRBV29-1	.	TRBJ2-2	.	TGCAGCGTTACTAGGGGTGACACCGGGGAGCTGTTTTTT	CSVTRGDTGELFF
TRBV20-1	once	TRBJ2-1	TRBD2	TGCAGTGCTCTATACCCTGGGGGACTAGACAGTGAGCAGTTCTTC	CSALYPGGLDSEQFF
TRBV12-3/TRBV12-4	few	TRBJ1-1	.	TGTGCCAGCAGGGGCGAGACTGAAGCTTTCTTT	CASRGETEAFF
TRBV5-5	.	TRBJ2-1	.	TGTGCCAGCAGCAGAGCGTCTCGGCGGGGTAGTGACAATGAGCAGTTCTTC	CASSRASRRGSDNEQFF
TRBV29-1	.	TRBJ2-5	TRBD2	TGCAGCAAGCGGGACGGTTACAAAGAGACCCAGTACTTC	CSKRDGYKETQYF
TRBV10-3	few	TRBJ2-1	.	TGTGCCATCAGTGGCTCGGTGAGCTCCTACAATGAGCAGTTCTTC	CAISGSVSSYNEQFF
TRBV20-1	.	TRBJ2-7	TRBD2	TGCAGTGCTAGAGATTCACGGGGGGACTCCTACGAGCAGTACTTC	CSARDSRGDSYEQYF
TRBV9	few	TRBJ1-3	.	TGTGCCAGCAGCGCACAGGGAACAGCTGGAAACACCATATATTTT	CASSAQGTAGNTIYF
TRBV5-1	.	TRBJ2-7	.	TGCGCCAGCAGCAACAATCCTTCCTACGAGCAGTACTTC	CASSNNPSYEQYF
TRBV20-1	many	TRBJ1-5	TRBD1	TGCAGTGCCAGTGGACAGGGGAATCAGCCCCAGCATTTT	CSASGQGNQPQHF
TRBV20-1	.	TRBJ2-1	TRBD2	TGCAGTGCTGCCCTGGGACTAGTCAATGAGCAGTTCTTC	CSAALGLVNEQFF
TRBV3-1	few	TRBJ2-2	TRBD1	TGTGCCAGCAGCCTCAGGGGGCTTGGCGGGGAGCTGTTTTTT	CASSLRGLGGELFF
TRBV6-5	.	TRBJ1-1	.	TGTGCCAGCAGTTACTCCCGCCGTGGCGGCAACACTGAAGCTTTCTTT	CASSYSRRGGNTEAFF
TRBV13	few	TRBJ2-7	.	TGTGCCAGCAGCTTAAGGATCGGAGAGCAGTACTTC	CASSLRIGEQYF
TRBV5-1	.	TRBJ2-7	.	TGCGCCAGCAGCTTGGCCTCGGACGTGGGGGCCGAGCAGTACTTC	CASSLASDVGAEQYF
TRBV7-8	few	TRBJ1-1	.	TGTGCCAGCAGCCTGCGGACAGTGAGTGGTGAAGCTTTCTTT	CASSLRTVSGEAFF
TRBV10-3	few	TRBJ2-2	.	TGTGCCATCAGTGATCGGGAGTTGGGCGGGGAGCTGTTTTTT	CAISDRELGGELFF
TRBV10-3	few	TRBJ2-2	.	TGTGCCATCAGTGGTGGAGGGGAGCTGTTTTTT	CAISGGGELFF
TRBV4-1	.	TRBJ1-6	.	TGCGCCAGCAGCCAAGATGGGAGGTCACCCCTCCACTTT	CASSQDGRSPLHF
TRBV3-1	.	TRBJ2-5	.	TGTGCCAGCAGCTGGGGGCGGCAAGAGACCCAGTACTTC	CASSWGRQETQYF
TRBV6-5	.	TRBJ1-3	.	TGTGCCAGCACCACCAATTCTGGAAACACCATATATTTT	CASTTNSGNTIYF
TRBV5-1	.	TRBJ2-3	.	TGCGCCAGCAGCTCGGACAACGGGTCTACGCAGTATTTT	CASSSDNGSTQYF
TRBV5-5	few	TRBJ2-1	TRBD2	TGTGCCAGCAGCTTGGTTGCGGGGGTGAATGAGCAGTTCTTC	CASSLVAGVNEQFF
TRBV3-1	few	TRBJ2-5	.	TGTGCCAGCAGAGAGGCCGCGTACGGGAGTGTAAAGACCCAGTACTTC	CASREAAYGSVKTQYF
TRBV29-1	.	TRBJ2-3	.	TGCAGCGTTGACTGGGACATAGCCACAGATACGCAGTATTTT	CSVDWDIATDTQYF
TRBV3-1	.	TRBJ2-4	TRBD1	TGTGCCAGCAGCCCCTGGGACAGGGTCAACATTCAGTACTTC	CASSPWDRVNIQYF
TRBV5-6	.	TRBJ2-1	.	TGTGCCAGCAGCATTGGTAGCTCCTACAATGAGCAGTTCTTC	CASSIGSSYNEQFF
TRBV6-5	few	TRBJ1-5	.	TGTGCCAGCAGTTACACACGGCAGGGTTATAGCAATCAGCCCCAGCATTTT	CASSYTRQGYSNQPQHF
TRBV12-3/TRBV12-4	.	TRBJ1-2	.	TGTGCCAGCAGTTTTACACCCCGGGCTTCAAACTATGGCTACACCTTC	CASSFTPRASNYGYTF
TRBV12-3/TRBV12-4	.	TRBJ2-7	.	TGTGCCAGCAGTCTTGCTCAGGGGACCTACGAGCAGTACTTC	CASSLAQGTYEQYF
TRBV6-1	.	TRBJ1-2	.	TGTGCCAGCAGTGAACAGGGGAACTATGGCTACACCTTC	CASSEQGNYGYTF
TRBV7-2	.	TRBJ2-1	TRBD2	TGTGCCAGCAGCTTAACCCTAGCGGGGTACAATGAGCAGTTCTTC	CASSLTLAGYNEQFF
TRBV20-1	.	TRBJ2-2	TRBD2	TGCAGTGCTAGTATTAGCGGGGGAAACACCGGGGAGCTGTTTTTT	CSASISGGNTGELFF
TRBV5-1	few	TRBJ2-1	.	TGCGCCAGCAGCTTGGTCGGGCAGGGGCCATACAATGAGCAGTTCTTC	CASSLVGQGPYNEQFF
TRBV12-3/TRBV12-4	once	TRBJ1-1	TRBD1	TGTGCCAGCAGTCCGGGGACAGGGGTGAGCACTGAAGCTTTCTTT	CASSPGTGVSTEAFF